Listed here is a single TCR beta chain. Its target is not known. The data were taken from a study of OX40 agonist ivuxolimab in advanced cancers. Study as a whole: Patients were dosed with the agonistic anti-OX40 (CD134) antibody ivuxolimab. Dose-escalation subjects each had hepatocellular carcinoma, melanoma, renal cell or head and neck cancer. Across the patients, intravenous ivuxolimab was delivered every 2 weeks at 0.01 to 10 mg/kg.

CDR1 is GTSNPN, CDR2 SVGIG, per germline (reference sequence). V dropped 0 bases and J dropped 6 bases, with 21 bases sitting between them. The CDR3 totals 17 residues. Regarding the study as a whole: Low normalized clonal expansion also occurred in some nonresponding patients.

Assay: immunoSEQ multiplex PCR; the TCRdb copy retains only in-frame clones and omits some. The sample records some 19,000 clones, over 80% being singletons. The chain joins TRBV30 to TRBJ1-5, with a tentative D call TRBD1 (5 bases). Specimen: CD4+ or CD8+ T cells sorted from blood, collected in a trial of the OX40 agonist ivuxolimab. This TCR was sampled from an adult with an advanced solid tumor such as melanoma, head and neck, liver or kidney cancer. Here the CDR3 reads CAWSVILPRGGSQPQHF. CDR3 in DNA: TGTGCCTGGAGTGTAATCCTCCCGAGGGGAGGATCTCAGCCCCAGCATTTT.